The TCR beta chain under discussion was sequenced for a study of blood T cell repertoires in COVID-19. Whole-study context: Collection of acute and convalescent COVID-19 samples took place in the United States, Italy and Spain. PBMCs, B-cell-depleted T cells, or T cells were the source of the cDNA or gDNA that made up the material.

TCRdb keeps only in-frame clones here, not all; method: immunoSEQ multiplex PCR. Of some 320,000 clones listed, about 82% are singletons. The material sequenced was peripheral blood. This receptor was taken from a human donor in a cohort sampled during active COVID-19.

CDR3 residues: CSVDQGPHYISGNTIYF. The CDR3, as DNA: TGCAGCGTTGATCAGGGGCCCCACTACATCTCTGGAAACACCATATATTTT. This chain connects TRBV29-1 to TRBJ1-3; possibly TRBD1 for D (6 bases). V was clipped by 3 bases and J by 0 bases, with 18 bases between them. The CDR3 has 17 amino acids. Germline V gene data show CDR1 as SQVTM and CDR2 as ANQGSEA.